These T cell receptor beta chains were read from a single sample in a study of neurological immune-mediated disorders. TCRdb reprocessed the 5' RACE reads via MiXCR and lists one record per CDR3 protein. Among about 36,000 distinct CDR3 sequences listed, about 9.4% were seen once. Sequences were obtained from PBMCs. The receptor source for this set is a woman under 40 with HTLV-1-associated myelopathy (HAM/TSP). Each CDR3 is given with its conserved first and last residue. A D gene is named only where the DNA matches it firmly. For some rows the clone size is stated as once, few or many, or as a class when expanded; others skip it.

cdr3_aa cdr3_nt clone_size j_call d_call v_call
CASINRESGNTIYF TGTGCCAGCATAAACAGGGAGTCGGGAAACACCATATATTTT - TRBJ1-3 - TRBV6-5
CASSPGQTGANVLTF TGTGCCAGCAGTCCGGGACAAACTGGGGCCAACGTCCTGACTTTC many TRBJ2-6 - TRBV7-9
CASSLQLSSYEQYF TGTGCCAGCAGCTTACAGCTTTCCTCCTACGAGCAGTACTTC many TRBJ2-7 - TRBV5-5
CASSLASFRVQTDIQYF TGTGCCAGCAGCTTAGCCTCTTTCCGTGTACAGACGGACATTCAGTACTTC many TRBJ2-4 - TRBV7-9
CASSRDDTGELFF TGCGCCAGCAGCCGGGATGACACCGGGGAGCTGTTTTTT many TRBJ2-2 - TRBV5-1
CASSPYWGRDGGYTF TGTGCCAGCAGCCCGTACTGGGGGAGGGACGGTGGCTACACCTTC many TRBJ1-2 - TRBV4-2
CASSAGLAGQETQYF TGTGCCAGCAGCGCGGGACTAGCGGGCCAAGAGACCCAGTACTTC many TRBJ2-5 TRBD2 TRBV2
CSARDPRARDYGYTF TGCAGTGCTAGAGATCCCCGCGCACGGGACTATGGCTACACCTTC many TRBJ1-2 - TRBV20-1
CASSLTANEKLFF TGTGCCAGCAGCCTAACAGCTAATGAAAAACTGTTTTTT many TRBJ1-4 - TRBV5-6
CSARDSTSGVGAGELFF TGCAGTGCTAGAGATTCGACTAGCGGGGTGGGGGCCGGGGAGCTGTTTTTT many TRBJ2-2 TRBD2 TRBV20-1
CSAKRVLGSPVF TGCAGTGCAAAGAGGGTGCTCGGCTCGCCGGTCTTC many TRBJ2-1 - TRBV20-1
CASTKTPNSPLHF TGTGCCAGCACCAAAACGCCGAATTCACCCCTCCACTTT - TRBJ1-6 - TRBV11-3
CASSLRNLAGFTDTQYF TGTGCCAGCAGCTTAAGGAATCTAGCGGGGTTCACAGATACGCAGTATTTT many TRBJ2-3 TRBD2 TRBV7-8
CASSQDSRTRDF TGTGCCAGCAGCCAAGATTCTAGGACTAGAGACTTC many TRBJ2-1 TRBD2 TRBV3-1
CASSTGATSYEQYF TGCGCCAGCAGTACAGGGGCTACCTCCTACGAGCAGTACTTC many TRBJ2-7 TRBD1 TRBV10-2
CASSPDMTGVGRPQHF TGTGCCAGCTCACCGGACATGACAGGGGTGGGACGGCCCCAGCATTTT many TRBJ1-5 TRBD1 TRBV18
CASSVQGSYNEQFF TGTGCCAGCAGCGTACAGGGTTCCTACAATGAGCAGTTCTTC many TRBJ2-1 - TRBV13
CASSLAGSANSGYTF TGTGCCAGCAGTTTAGCCGGGTCCGCGAATTCTGGCTACACCTTC many TRBJ1-2 - TRBV12-3/TRBV12-4
CSARVGGGVGTGELFF TGCAGTGCTAGAGTCGGCGGGGGGGTCGGGACCGGGGAGCTGTTTTTT many TRBJ2-2 TRBD2 TRBV20-1
CSAREAGSYNEQFF TGCAGTGCTAGAGAAGCGGGATCCTACAATGAGCAGTTCTTC many TRBJ2-1 TRBD2 TRBV20-1
CSAPPAGQGPDTQYF TGCAGTGCCCCGCCCGCCGGACAGGGCCCAGATACGCAGTATTTT many TRBJ2-3 TRBD1 TRBV20-1
CASSPGGQRGTDTQYF TGCGCCAGCAGCCCCGGGGGACAGCGGGGCACAGATACGCAGTATTTT many TRBJ2-3 - TRBV5-1
CASSIGLAGGQETQYF TGCGCCAGCAGCATCGGACTAGCGGGGGGACAAGAGACCCAGTACTTC many TRBJ2-5 TRBD2 TRBV5-1
CASGRTKNTGELFF TGTGCCAGCGGCCGGACAAAGAACACCGGGGAGCTGTTTTTT many TRBJ2-2 - TRBV6-5
CAWSGDRAAKNIQYF TGTGCCTGGAGTGGGGATAGAGCTGCCAAAAACATTCAGTACTTC - TRBJ2-4 - TRBV30
CASSLGQGWNNEQFF TGCGCCAGCAGCCTTGGACAGGGGTGGAACAATGAGCAGTTCTTC many TRBJ2-1 TRBD1 TRBV5-1
CAWSVREGEKLFF TGTGCCTGGAGTGTACGAGAGGGGGAAAAACTGTTTTTT many TRBJ1-4 - TRBV30
CASSRTGALPDTQYF TGTGCCAGCAGTCGTACGGGGGCCTTGCCGGATACGCAGTATTTT many TRBJ2-3 - TRBV6-6
CASSAGGWSYNEQFF TGTGCCAGCAGCGCAGGGGGTTGGTCCTACAATGAGCAGTTCTTC many TRBJ2-1 TRBD1 TRBV7-8
CASSQVNSNQPQHF TGTGCCAGCAGCCAAGTCAATAGCAATCAGCCCCAGCATTTT many TRBJ1-5 - TRBV3-1
CASSRGQAGETQYF TGTGCCAGCAGCCGCGGGCAGGCGGGGGAGACCCAGTACTTC many TRBJ2-5 - TRBV6-5
CASRGTSGGAGELFF TGTGCCAGCAGGGGTACTAGCGGGGGGGCCGGGGAGCTGTTTTTT many TRBJ2-2 TRBD2 TRBV5-6
CATSRGRTYEQYF TGTGCCACCAGCAGAGGACGGACCTACGAGCAGTACTTC many TRBJ2-7 - TRBV15
CASSLGPTPSGANVLTF TGCGCCAGCAGCTTGGGACCGACACCCTCTGGGGCCAACGTCCTGACTTTC many TRBJ2-6 - TRBV5-1
CASSFGGTGFGYTF TGCGCCAGCAGCTTTGGCGGGACGGGGTTTGGCTACACCTTC many TRBJ1-2 - TRBV5-1
CASSLSPGAHLSGNTIYF TGCGCCAGCAGCTTGTCCCCAGGGGCCCATCTCTCTGGAAACACCATATATTTT many TRBJ1-3 - TRBV5-1
CAIVRSGQVVEVAFF TGTGCCATCGTGAGGTCGGGACAGGTGGTCGAAGTGGCTTTCTTT many TRBJ1-1 TRBD1 TRBV7-9
CSVIVFGQGSTDTQYF TGCAGTGTAATAGTTTTCGGACAGGGATCCACAGATACGCAGTATTTT many TRBJ2-3 TRBD1 TRBV20-1
CATSDRLSNQPQHF TGTGCCACCTCCGACAGGCTCAGCAATCAGCCCCAGCATTTT medium-sized TRBJ1-5 - TRBV24-1
CSARRLAGPDTQYF TGCAGTGCTAGGCGACTAGCGGGGCCAGATACGCAGTATTTT many TRBJ2-3 TRBD2 TRBV20-1
CSATPLAGGQNEQFF TGCAGTGCTACTCCGCTAGCGGGGGGGCAGAATGAGCAGTTCTTC many TRBJ2-1 TRBD2 TRBV20-1
CASSYLPSGTGPYGYTF TGTGCCAGCAGTTACTTACCATCCGGGACAGGACCCTATGGCTACACCTTC many TRBJ1-2 TRBD1 TRBV6-6
CASSLVAGNHGYTF TGCGCCAGCAGCTTGGTCGCAGGGAACCATGGCTACACCTTC many TRBJ1-2 - TRBV5-1
CSARSTATQYF TGCAGTGCGCGAAGTACAGCTACGCAGTATTTT many TRBJ2-3 - TRBV20-1
CSAGGRFGPQPQHF TGCAGTGCCGGGGGTCGATTTGGACCTCAGCCCCAGCATTTT many TRBJ1-5 - TRBV20-1
CASARLNSPLHF TGTGCCAGCGCGAGGCTTAATTCACCCCTCCACTTT many TRBJ1-6 - TRBV6-5
CASSPNDGGVGELFF TGCGCCAGCAGTCCCAACGACGGGGGCGTCGGGGAGCTGTTTTTT many TRBJ2-2 - TRBV23-1
CASSQERRSSIYNEQFF TGTGCCAGCAGCCAAGAACGACGGTCTTCTATCTACAATGAGCAGTTCTTC many TRBJ2-1 - TRBV3-1
CSAKTGTGGGQPQHF TGCAGTGCTAAAACGGGGACAGGGGGAGGTCAGCCCCAGCATTTT many TRBJ1-5 TRBD1 TRBV20-1
CASSEALMVGGHVHF TGTGCCAGCAGTGAAGCGCTTATGGTCGGCGGCCATGTCCACTTT many TRBJ1-6 - TRBV6-1
CAFQGPFYGYTF TGTGCCTTCCAAGGGCCCTTCTATGGCTACACCTTC few TRBJ1-2 - TRBV30
CSATGTANSPLHF TGCAGTGCCACCGGGACAGCTAATTCACCCCTCCACTTT many TRBJ1-6 TRBD1 TRBV20-1
CATSAPGGYTF TGTGCCACCAGTGCTCCAGGAGGCTACACCTTC many TRBJ1-2 - TRBV24-1
CASSRGWENTEAFF TGCGCCAGCAGCCGGGGGTGGGAGAACACTGAAGCTTTCTTT many TRBJ1-1 - TRBV5-1